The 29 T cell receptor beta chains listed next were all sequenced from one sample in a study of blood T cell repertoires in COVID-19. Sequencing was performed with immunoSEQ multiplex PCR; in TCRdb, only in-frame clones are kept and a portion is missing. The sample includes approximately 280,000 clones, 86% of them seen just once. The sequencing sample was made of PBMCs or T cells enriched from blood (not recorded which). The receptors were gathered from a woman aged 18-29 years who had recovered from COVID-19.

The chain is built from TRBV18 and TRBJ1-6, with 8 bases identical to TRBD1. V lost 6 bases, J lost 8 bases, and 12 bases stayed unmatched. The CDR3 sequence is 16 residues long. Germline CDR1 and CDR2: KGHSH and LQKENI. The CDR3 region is CASSPDPAGGYSPLHF. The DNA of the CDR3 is TGTGCCAGCTCTCCCGATCCCGCAGGGGGCTATTCACCCCTCCACTTT.

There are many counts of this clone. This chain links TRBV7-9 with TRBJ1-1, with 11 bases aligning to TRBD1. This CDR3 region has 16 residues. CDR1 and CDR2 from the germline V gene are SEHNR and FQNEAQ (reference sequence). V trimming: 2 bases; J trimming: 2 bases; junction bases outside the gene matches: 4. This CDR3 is CASSLRGQGGNTEAFF. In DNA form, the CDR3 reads TGTGCCAGCAGCTTAAGGGGACAGGGGGGAAACACTGAAGCTTTCTTT.

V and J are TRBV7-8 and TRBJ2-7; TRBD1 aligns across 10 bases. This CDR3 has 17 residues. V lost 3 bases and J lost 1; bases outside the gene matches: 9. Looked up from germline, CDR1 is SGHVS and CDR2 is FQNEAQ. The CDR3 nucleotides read TGTGCCAGCAGCTTCGGGGGACAGGGGTTATGGTCCTACGAGCAGTACTTC. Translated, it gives CASSFGGQGLWSYEQYF.

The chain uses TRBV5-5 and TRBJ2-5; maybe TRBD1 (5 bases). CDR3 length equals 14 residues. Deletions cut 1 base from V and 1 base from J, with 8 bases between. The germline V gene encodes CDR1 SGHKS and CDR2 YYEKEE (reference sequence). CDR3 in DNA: TGTGCCAGCAGCTTGAACAGGATCCAAGAGACCCAGTACTTC. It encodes CASSLNRIQETQYF.

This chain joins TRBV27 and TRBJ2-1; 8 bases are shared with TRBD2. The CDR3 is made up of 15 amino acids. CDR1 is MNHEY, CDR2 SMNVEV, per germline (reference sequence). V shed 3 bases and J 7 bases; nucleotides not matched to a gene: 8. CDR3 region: CASSLMWREVNEQFF. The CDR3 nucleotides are TGTGCCAGCAGTTTGATGTGGCGGGAGGTTAATGAGCAGTTCTTC.

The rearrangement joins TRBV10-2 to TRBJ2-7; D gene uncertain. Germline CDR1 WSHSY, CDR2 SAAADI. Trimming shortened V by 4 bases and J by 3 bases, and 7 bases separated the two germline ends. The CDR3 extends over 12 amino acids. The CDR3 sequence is CASSGSNYEQYF. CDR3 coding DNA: TGCGCCAGCAGTGGGAGCAACTACGAGCAGTACTTC.

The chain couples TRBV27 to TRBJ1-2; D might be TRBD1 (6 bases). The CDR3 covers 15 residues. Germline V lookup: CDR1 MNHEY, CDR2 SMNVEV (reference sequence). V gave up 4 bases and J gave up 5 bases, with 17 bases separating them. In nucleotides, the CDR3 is TGTGCCAGCAGTTCAATCGGGGAGGGGGGTTATGGCTACACCTTC. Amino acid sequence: CASSSIGEGGYGYTF.

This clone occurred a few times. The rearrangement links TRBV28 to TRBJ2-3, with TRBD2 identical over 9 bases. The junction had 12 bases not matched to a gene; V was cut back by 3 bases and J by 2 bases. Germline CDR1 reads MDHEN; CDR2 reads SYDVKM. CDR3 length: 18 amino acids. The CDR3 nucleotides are TGTGCCAGCAGTTTCTCCCCCCAGCTAGCGGGACCCACAGATACGCAGTATTTT. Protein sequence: CASSFSPQLAGPTDTQYF.

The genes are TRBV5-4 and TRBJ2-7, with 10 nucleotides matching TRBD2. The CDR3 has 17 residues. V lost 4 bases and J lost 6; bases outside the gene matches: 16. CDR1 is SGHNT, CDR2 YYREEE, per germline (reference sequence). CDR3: CASSLAGIGLAGAEQYF. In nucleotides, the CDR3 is TGTGCCAGCAGCCTTGCAGGGATCGGGCTAGCGGGGGCCGAGCAGTACTTC. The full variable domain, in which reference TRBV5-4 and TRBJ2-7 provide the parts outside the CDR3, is ETGVTQSPTHLIKTRGQQVTLRCSSQSGHNTVSWYQQALGQGPQFIFQYYREEENGRGNFPPRFSGLQFPNYSSELNVNALELDDSALYLCASSLAGIGLAGAEQYFGPGTRLTVT.

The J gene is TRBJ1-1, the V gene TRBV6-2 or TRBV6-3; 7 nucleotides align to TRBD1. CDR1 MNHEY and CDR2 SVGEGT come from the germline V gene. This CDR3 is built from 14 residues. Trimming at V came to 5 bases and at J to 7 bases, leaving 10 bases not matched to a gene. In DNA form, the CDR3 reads TGTGCCAGCAGTCATGGTGACAGGGCGGGTGAAGCTTTCTTT. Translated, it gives CASSHGDRAGEAFF.

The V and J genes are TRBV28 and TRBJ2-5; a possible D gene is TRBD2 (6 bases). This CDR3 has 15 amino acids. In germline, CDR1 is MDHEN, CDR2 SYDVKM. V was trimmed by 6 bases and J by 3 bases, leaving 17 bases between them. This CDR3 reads CASSRNTEGKETQYF. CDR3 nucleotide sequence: TGTGCCAGCAGCCGAAACACGGAGGGCAAAGAGACCCAGTACTTC.

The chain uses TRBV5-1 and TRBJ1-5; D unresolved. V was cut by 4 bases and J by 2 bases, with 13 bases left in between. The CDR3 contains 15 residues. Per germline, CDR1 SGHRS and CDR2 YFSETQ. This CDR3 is CASSPGTPGNQPQHF. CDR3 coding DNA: TGCGCCAGCAGCCCAGGTACCCCGGGCAATCAGCCCCAGCATTTT.

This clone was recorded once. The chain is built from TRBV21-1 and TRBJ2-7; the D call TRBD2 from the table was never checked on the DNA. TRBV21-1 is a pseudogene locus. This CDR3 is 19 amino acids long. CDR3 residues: CASSNAGQWAGGPLYEQYF. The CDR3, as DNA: TGTGCCAGCAGCAACGCGGGACAGTGGGCGGGAGGGCCATTGTACGAGCAGTACTTC.

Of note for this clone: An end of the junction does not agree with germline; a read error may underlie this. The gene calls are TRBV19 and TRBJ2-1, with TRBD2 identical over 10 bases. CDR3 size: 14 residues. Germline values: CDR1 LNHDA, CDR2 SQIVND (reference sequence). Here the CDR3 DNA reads TGTGCCAGTAGGATAGCGGGAGGCCCCAATGAGCAGTTCTTC. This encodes CASRIAGGPNEQFF.

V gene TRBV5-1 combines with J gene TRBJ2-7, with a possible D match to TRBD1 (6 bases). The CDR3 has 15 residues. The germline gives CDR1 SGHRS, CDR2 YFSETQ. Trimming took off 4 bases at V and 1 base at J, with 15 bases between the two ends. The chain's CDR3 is CASSEAGTRSYEQYF. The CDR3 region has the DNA TGCGCCAGCAGCGAGGCCGGGACACGGTCCTACGAGCAGTACTTC.

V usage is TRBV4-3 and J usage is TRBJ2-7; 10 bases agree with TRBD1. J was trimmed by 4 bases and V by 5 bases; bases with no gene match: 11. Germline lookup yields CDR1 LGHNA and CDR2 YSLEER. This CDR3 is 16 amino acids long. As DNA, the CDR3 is TGCGCCAGCAGCTATTCCGGGACAGGGGAGAGGTACGAGCAGTACTTC. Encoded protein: CASSYSGTGERYEQYF.

Here the CDR3 reads CAWSVGLEAGELFF. CDR3 nucleotides: TGTGCCTGGAGTGTCGGACTAGAGGCCGGGGAGCTGTTTTTT. The rearrangement joins TRBV30 to TRBJ2-2; 7 nucleotides agree with TRBD2. The V and J ends lost 0 bases and 6 bases, in that order; junction bases with no gene match: 4. Germline assignment: CDR1 GTSNPN and CDR2 SVGIG (reference sequence). This CDR3 is built from 14 residues. Together with reference TRBV30 and TRBJ2-2, the CDR3 gives the full variable domain: SQTIHQWPATLVQPVGSPLSLECTVEGTSNPNLYWYRQAAGRGLQLLFYSVGIGQISSEVPQNLSASRPQDRQFILSSKKLLLSDSGFYLCAWSVGLEAGELFFGEGSRLTVL.

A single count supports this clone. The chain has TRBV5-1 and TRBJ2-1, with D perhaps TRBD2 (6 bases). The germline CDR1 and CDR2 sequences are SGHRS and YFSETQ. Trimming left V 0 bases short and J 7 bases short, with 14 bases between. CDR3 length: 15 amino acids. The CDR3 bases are TGCGCCAGCAGCTTGGTCTGGCGGGAAGAGAATGAGCAGTTCTTC. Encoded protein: CASSLVWREENEQFF.

The CDR3 sequence: CASSSHPRFEAFF. Here the CDR3 DNA reads TGTGCCAGCAGCTCCCACCCCCGGTTTGAAGCTTTCTTT. J is TRBJ1-1 and V is TRBV11-2; D not certain. V was shortened by 4 bases and J by 7 bases, with 13 bases between the two germline ends. The CDR3 spans 13 residues. The germline CDR1 and CDR2 sequences are SGHAT and FQNNGV.

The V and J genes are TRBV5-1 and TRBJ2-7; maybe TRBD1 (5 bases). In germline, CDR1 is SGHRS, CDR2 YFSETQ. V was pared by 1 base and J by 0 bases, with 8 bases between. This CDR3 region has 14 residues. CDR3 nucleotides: TGCGCCAGCAGCTTGACAGGCCTCTCCTACGAGCAGTACTTC. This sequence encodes CASSLTGLSYEQYF.

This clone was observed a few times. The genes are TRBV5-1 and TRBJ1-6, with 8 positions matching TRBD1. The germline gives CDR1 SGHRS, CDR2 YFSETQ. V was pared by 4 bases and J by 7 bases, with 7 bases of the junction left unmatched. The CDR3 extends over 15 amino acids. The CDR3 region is CASSNEDRGNSPLHF. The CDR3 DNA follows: TGCGCCAGCAGCAACGAAGACAGGGGAAATTCACCCCTCCACTTT. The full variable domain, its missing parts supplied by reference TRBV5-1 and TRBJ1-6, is KAGVTQTPRYLIKTRGQQVTLSCSPISGHRSVSWYQQTPGQGLQFLFEYFSETQRNKGNFPGRFSGRQFSNSRSEMNVSTLELGDSALYLCASSNEDRGNSPLHFGNGTRLTVT.

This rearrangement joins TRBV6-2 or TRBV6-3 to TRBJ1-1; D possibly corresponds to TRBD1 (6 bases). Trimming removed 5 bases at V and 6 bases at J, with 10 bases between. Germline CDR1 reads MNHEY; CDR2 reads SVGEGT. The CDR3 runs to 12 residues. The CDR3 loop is CASSPGTPEAFF. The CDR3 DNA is TGTGCCAGCAGTCCCGGGACACCTGAAGCTTTCTTT.

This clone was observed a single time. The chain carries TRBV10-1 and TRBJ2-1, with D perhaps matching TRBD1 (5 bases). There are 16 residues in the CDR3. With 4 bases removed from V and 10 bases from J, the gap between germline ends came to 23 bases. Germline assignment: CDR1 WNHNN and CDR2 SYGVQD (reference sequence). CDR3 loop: CASSGPPGNPTDEQFF. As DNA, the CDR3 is TGCGCCAGCAGTGGGCCCCCAGGGAACCCGACGGACGAGCAGTTCTTC.

CDR3 loop: CASSAREKNTEAFF. The DNA for the CDR3 is TGTGCCAGCAGCGCCCGGGAAAAGAACACTGAAGCTTTCTTT. V and J are TRBV11-3 and TRBJ1-1; no definite D call. Trimming pared 5 bases from V and 1 base from J, leaving 11 bases between. The germline CDR1 and CDR2 sequences are SGHNT and YENEEA. The CDR3 totals 14 residues.

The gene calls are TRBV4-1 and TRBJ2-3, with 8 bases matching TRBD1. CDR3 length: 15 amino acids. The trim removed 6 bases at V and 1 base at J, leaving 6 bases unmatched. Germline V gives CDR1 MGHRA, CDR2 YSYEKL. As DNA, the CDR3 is TGCGCCAGCAGATATCGACAGGGGCGCACAGATACGCAGTATTTT. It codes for CASRYRQGRTDTQYF.

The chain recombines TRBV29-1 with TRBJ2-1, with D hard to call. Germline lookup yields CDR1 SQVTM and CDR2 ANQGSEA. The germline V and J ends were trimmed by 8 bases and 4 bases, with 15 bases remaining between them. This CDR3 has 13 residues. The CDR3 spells CSPFLQLYNEQFF. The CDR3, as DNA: TGCAGCCCTTTTTTACAGTTATACAATGAGCAGTTCTTC.

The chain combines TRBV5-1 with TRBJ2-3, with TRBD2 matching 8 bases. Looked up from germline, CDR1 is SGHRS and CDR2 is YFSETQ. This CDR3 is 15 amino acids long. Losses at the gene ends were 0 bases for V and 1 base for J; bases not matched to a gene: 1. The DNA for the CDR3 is TGCGCCAGCAGCTTGGGGCGGGGGGGCACAGATACGCAGTATTTT. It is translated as CASSLGRGGTDTQYF.

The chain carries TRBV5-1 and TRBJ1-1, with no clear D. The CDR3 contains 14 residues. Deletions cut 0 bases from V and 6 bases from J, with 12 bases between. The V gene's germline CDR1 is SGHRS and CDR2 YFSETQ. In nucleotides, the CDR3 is TGCGCCAGCAGCTTGGGCGGGCTTGGAGCTGAAGCTTTCTTT. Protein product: CASSLGGLGAEAFF.

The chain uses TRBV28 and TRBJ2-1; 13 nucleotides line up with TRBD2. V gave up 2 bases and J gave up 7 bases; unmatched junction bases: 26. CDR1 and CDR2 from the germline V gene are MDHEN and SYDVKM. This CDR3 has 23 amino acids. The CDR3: CASSLRGVATPYPTSGRSNEQFF. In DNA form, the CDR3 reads TGTGCCAGCAGTTTAAGAGGGGTGGCTACCCCCTACCCGACTAGCGGGAGGTCAAATGAGCAGTTCTTC.